The next 9 T cell receptor beta chains were all read from a single sample in a study of cytomegalovirus exposure and HLA in healthy donors. Profiling relied on immunoSEQ multiplex PCR, and the TCRdb table lists in-frame clones only, not all of them. The sample lists 71,000 or so clones, roughly 94% occurring once. The sequenced sample was PBMCs. Source of these receptors: a young man in good health and CMV-seropositive.

This rearrangement joins TRBV20-1 to TRBJ2-7; D ambiguous. Germline V lookup: CDR1 DFQATT, CDR2 SNEGSKA (reference sequence). V was clipped by 7 bases and J by 7 bases, with 14 bases between them. This CDR3 comprises 11 residues. DNA for the CDR3: TGCAGTGTGGTAGGTGGGCAAGAGCAGTACTTC. It codes for CSVVGGQEQYF.

The gene calls are TRBV7-8 and TRBJ2-2; 10 bases align to TRBD2. Germline CDR1 SGHVS, CDR2 FQNEAQ. There are 20 residues in the CDR3. Trimming at V came to 6 bases and at J to 4 bases, leaving 20 bases not matched to a gene. The CDR3 reads CASRTRVVGLAGEFTGELFF. CDR3 coding DNA: TGTGCCAGCAGAACAAGGGTGGTAGGGCTAGCGGGAGAATTCACCGGGGAGCTGTTTTTT.

CDR3 region: CASSLGTSGNTGELFF. CDR3 bases: TGTGCCAGCAGCTTAGGGACTAGCGGAAACACCGGGGAGCTGTTTTTT. V gene TRBV7-9 combines with J gene TRBJ2-2; 10 positions agree with TRBD2. Unmatched junction bases numbered 1, after V lost 1 base and J lost 2 bases. This CDR3 is built from 16 residues. The germline gives CDR1 SEHNR, CDR2 FQNEAQ (reference sequence).

V is TRBV10-2 and J is TRBJ2-1; 7 bases map to TRBD2. The CDR3 contains 14 residues. Germline V gives CDR1 WSHSY, CDR2 SAAADI. V dropped 8 bases and J dropped 8; count of bases not matched to a gene: 12. Here the CDR3 DNA reads TGCGCCAGCGGACCCTGGGCGGGAGACGATGAGCAGTTCTTC. Protein: CASGPWAGDDEQFF.

The chain couples TRBV21-1 to TRBJ2-2; the DNA was not used to check the table's D call, TRBD1. TRBV21-1 is a pseudogene segment. This CDR3 has 15 residues. CDR3 residues: CASSKADRGQGELFF. The CDR3 coding sequence is TGTGCCAGCAGCAAAGCGGACAGGGGGCAGGGGGAGCTGTTTTTT.

The chain combines TRBV2 with TRBJ2-5; the match to TRBD2 covers 11 bases. Trimming took 1 base from V and 2 from J; bases not matched to a gene: 0. CDR1 is SNHLY, CDR2 FYNNEI, per germline. CDR3 length: 15 amino acids. The CDR3 sequence: CASSEGTSGQETQYF. Here the CDR3 DNA reads TGTGCCAGCAGTGAAGGGACTAGCGGGCAAGAGACCCAGTACTTC. The variable domain in full, with the rest retrieved from reference TRBV2 and TRBJ2-5, is EPEVTQTPSHQVTQMGQEVILRCVPISNHLYFYWYRQILGQKVEFLVSFYNNEISEKSEIFDDQFSVERPDGSNFTLKIRSTKLEDSAMYFCASSEGTSGQETQYFGPGTRLLVL.

The gene calls are TRBV7-9 and TRBJ1-5; 9 nucleotides match TRBD1. The germline V gene encodes CDR1 SEHNR and CDR2 FQNEAQ (reference sequence). V was clipped by 4 bases and J by 5 bases; unmatched bases: 15. The CDR3 consists of 18 residues. In DNA, the CDR3 is TGTGCCAGCAGCTCCGGGACAGGGCTCTACCCTACTCATCAGCCCCAGCATTTT. Translating gives CASSSGTGLYPTHQPQHF.

This chain uses TRBV19 with TRBJ1-1, with no clear D. The V end lost 4 bases, the J end lost 1 base, and 10 bases lay between the germline ends. The CDR3 covers 14 residues. CDR1 and CDR2 from the germline V gene are LNHDA and SQIVND (reference sequence). The CDR3 DNA reads TGTGCCAGTAGTAGGTTAGAACCGAACACTGAAGCTTTCTTT. Its translation is CASSRLEPNTEAFF.

This clone was seen only a few times. The chain carries TRBV6-1 and TRBJ2-6; D gene ambiguous. Germline loops: CDR1 MNHNS, CDR2 SASEGT. CDR3 size: 15 residues. Trimming shortened V by 1 base and J by 0 bases, and 4 bases separated the two germline ends. The CDR3 here is CASSEGGSGANVLTF. CDR3 coding DNA: TGTGCCAGCAGTGAAGGCGGCTCTGGGGCCAACGTCCTGACTTTC.